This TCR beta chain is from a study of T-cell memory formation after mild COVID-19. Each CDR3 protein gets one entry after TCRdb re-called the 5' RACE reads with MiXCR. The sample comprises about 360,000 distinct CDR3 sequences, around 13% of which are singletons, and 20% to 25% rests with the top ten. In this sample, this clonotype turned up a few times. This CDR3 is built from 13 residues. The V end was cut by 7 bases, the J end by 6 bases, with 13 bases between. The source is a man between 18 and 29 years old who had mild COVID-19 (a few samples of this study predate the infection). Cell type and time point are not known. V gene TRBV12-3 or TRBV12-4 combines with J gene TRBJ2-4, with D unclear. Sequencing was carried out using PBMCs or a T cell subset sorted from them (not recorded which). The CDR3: CASTPRTGNIQYF. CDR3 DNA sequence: TGTGCCAGCACCCCCCGCACGGGAAACATTCAGTACTTC.